Listed here are 14 T cell receptor beta chains from one sample, sequenced in a study of cytomegalovirus exposure and HLA in healthy donors. Using immunoSEQ multiplex PCR, the repertoire was profiled, and TCRdb retains in-frame clones only, with some absent. The sample shows about 220,000 clones, about nine tenths of them seen only once. Sequencing used PBMCs. These receptors were taken from a woman younger than 35 in good health and CMV-seronegative.

DNA of the CDR3: TGTGCCAGCCGAGAACCGGGAGGGCCTCCCTACGAGCAGTACTTC. Residues: CASREPGGPPYEQYF. The J gene is TRBJ2-7, the V gene TRBV11-2; the match to TRBD2 covers 8 bases. CDR1 is SGHAT and CDR2 is FQNNGV in the germline V gene. This CDR3 contains 15 residues. V shed 8 bases, J shed 2 bases, and the junction held 11 bases outside the gene matches.

This chain joins TRBV19 and TRBJ1-1; D not resolved. This CDR3 contains 14 residues. The V and J ends lost 0 bases and 4 bases respectively, with 9 bases between them. Germline V gene sequence: CDR1 LNHDA, CDR2 SQIVND (reference sequence). In DNA, the CDR3 is TGTGCCAGTAGTATAGACCTCCACACCACTGAAGCTTTCTTT. This sequence encodes CASSIDLHTTEAFF.

The CDR3 here is CASSLEYSYTF. The CDR3 DNA sequence: TGTGCCAGCAGCTTAGAATACAGCTACACCTTC. The chain is built from TRBV7-9 and TRBJ1-2; no firm D call. The V gene's germline CDR1 is SEHNR and CDR2 FQNEAQ (reference sequence). The V and J ends lost 1 base and 9 bases respectively, with 6 bases between them. The CDR3 covers 11 residues.

The chain joins TRBV7-2 to TRBJ2-1, with 8 bases matching TRBD2. This CDR3 has 16 residues. Trimming cost V 5 bases and J 3 bases; bases outside gene matches: 9. Germline CDR1 and CDR2: SGHTA and FQGNSA. CDR3 protein: CASSIPAGADYNEQFF. The CDR3 region has the DNA TGTGCCAGCAGCATTCCAGCGGGAGCAGACTACAATGAGCAGTTCTTC. The complete variable domain, with remaining parts taken from reference TRBV7-2 and TRBJ2-1, reads GAGVSQSPSNKVTEKGKDVELRCDPISGHTALYWYRQSLGQGLEFLIYFQGNSAPDKSGLPSDRFSAERTGGSVSTLTIQRTQQEDSAVYLCASSIPAGADYNEQFFGPGTRLTVL.

V usage is TRBV27 and J usage is TRBJ1-2; D not resolved. The CDR3 is made up of 15 amino acids. With 3 bases removed from V and 4 bases from J, the gap between germline ends came to 15 bases. Germline CDR1 MNHEY, CDR2 SMNVEV (reference sequence). CDR3 coding DNA: TGTGCCAGCAGTTTTAGCGGGCTAGTCGGCTATGGCTACACCTTC. This codes for CASSFSGLVGYGYTF.

The chain uses TRBV4-1 and TRBJ2-7, with D maybe TRBD1 (6 bases). This CDR3 region has 16 residues. From germline, CDR1 is MGHRA and CDR2 YSYEKL. Trimming shortened V by 2 bases and J by 2 bases, and 16 bases separated the two germline ends. This CDR3 is CASSQPTGPRTYEQYF. The DNA for the CDR3 is TGCGCCAGCAGCCAACCAACAGGGCCTAGGACCTACGAGCAGTACTTC.

This clone is a singleton in its sample. The chain carries TRBV4-2 and TRBJ2-7; D is uncertain. The germline V gene has CDR1 LGHNA and CDR2 YNFKEQ. Trimming took 0 bases from V and 2 from J, leaving 11 bases between them. This CDR3 comprises 15 residues. CDR3 DNA sequence: TGTGCCAGCAGCCAAGATGACAACGATCCCTACGAGCAGTACTTC. Residues: CASSQDDNDPYEQYF.

The V call is TRBV27, the J call TRBJ1-1, with D perhaps matching TRBD1 (5 bases). Per the germline V gene, CDR1 is MNHEY and CDR2 is SMNVEV (reference sequence). Trimming took off 8 bases at V and 3 bases at J, with 16 bases between the two ends. This CDR3 has 14 residues. The CDR3 here is CASGGLRSYTEAFF. The CDR3 region has the DNA TGTGCCAGCGGGGGGTTGCGTTCTTACACTGAAGCTTTCTTT.

This chain links TRBV5-4 with TRBJ2-7; D might be TRBD2 (5 bases). Germline values: CDR1 SGHNT, CDR2 YYREEE (reference sequence). Between the trimmed V and J ends, which lost 4 bases and 2 bases, there was a span of 13 bases. The CDR3 has 14 amino acids. Here the CDR3 reads CASSGGTRAYEQYF. As DNA, the CDR3 is TGTGCCAGCAGCGGCGGAACTAGGGCCTACGAGCAGTACTTC.

The chain uses TRBV7-9 and TRBJ2-1, with TRBD2 identical over 7 bases. J was trimmed by 0 bases and V by 5 bases; bases with no gene match: 10. There are 17 residues in the CDR3. Germline V lookup: CDR1 SEHNR, CDR2 FQNEAQ (reference sequence). The CDR3 coding sequence is TGTGCCAGCAGCATACCGAGCGGGGAAGGCTCCTACAATGAGCAGTTCTTC. This gives the protein CASSIPSGEGSYNEQFF.

CDR3 DNA: TGTGCCAGCAGCCAAGGACAGGGCATTCAGTACTTC. Amino acid sequence: CASSQGQGIQYF. The J gene is TRBJ2-4, the V gene TRBV4-2, with 7 bases identical to TRBD1. Germline V gene sequence: CDR1 LGHNA, CDR2 YNFKEQ. The CDR3 runs to 12 residues. Trimming took 1 base from V and 9 from J; bases not matched to a gene: 0.

V gene TRBV5-1 combines with J gene TRBJ2-7; D perhaps matches TRBD1 (6 bases). This CDR3 comprises 13 residues. The V gene's germline CDR1 is SGHRS and CDR2 YFSETQ. V lost 1 base and J 4 bases, leaving 9 bases between the germline ends. The CDR3 spells CASSLTGIYEQYF. The CDR3 nucleotides read TGCGCCAGCAGCTTGACAGGGATATACGAGCAGTACTTC. Looking up the rest from reference TRBV5-1 and TRBJ2-7 gives the full variable domain: KAGVTQTPRYLIKTRGQQVTLSCSPISGHRSVSWYQQTPGQGLQFLFEYFSETQRNKGNFPGRFSGRQFSNSRSEMNVSTLELGDSALYLCASSLTGIYEQYFGPGTRLTVT.

The chain combines TRBV30 with TRBJ2-7; 13 positions agree with TRBD2. Germline-derived CDR1 and CDR2 are GTSNPN and SVGIG (reference sequence). The J segment lost 1 base and the V segment lost 0 bases, leaving 3 bases of the junction unmatched. CDR3 size: 16 residues. The CDR3 loop is CAWSVLAGGKSYEQYF. The CDR3 DNA is TGTGCCTGGAGTGTACTAGCGGGAGGGAAATCCTACGAGCAGTACTTC.

The chain combines TRBV5-1 with TRBJ2-7; 10 bases fit TRBD2. Trimming at V came to 4 bases and at J to 0 bases, leaving 10 bases not matched to a gene. The CDR3 covers 17 residues. Per germline, CDR1 SGHRS and CDR2 YFSETQ. The CDR3 bases are TGCGCCAGCAGCGCACGGACTAGCGGACAACTCTCCTACGAGCAGTACTTC. It translates to CASSARTSGQLSYEQYF.